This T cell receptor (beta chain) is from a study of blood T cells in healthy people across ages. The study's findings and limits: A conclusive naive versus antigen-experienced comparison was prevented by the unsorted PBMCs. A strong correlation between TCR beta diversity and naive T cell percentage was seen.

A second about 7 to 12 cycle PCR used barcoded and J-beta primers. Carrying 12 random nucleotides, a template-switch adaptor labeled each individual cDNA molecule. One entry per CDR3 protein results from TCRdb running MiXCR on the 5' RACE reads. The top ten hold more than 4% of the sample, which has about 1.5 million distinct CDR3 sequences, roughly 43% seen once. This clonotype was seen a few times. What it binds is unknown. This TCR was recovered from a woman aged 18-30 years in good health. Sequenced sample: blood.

In nucleotides, the CDR3 is TGTGCCAGCAGCCCCGGGTGGGAAGGAGAGCAGTTCTTC. Its translation is CASSPGWEGEQFF. The chain has TRBV6-5 and TRBJ2-1; D remains ambiguous. This CDR3 has 13 residues. Germline V CDR1 and CDR2: MNHEY, SVGAGI. V gave up 6 bases and J gave up 10 bases, with 16 bases separating them.